This T cell receptor beta chain was sequenced for a study of Ad26.COV2.S vaccination and SARS-CoV-2 variants. Turning to the study itself: The authors gave Ad26.COV2.S intramuscularly, either once or twice 56 days apart. Study-level points and caveats: Breadth and depth estimates from TCRs may understate total T cell responses.

The table came from immunoSEQ multiplex PCR; TCRdb's copy has only in-frame clones and leaves some out. The table has some 410,000 clones, around 92% seen once. With regard to this clone: Its specificity is unknown.

Described treatment: roughly 18 received Ad26.COV2.S at low or high dose, single or two shots; about 5 received placebo; per-sample allocation not given. Specimens were obtained on day 63 following the first vaccine or placebo injection. An adult donor aged 18-55 years was enrolled in Boston. Participants' vaccine, an Ad26 vector, delivered Wuhan-strain SARS-CoV-2 spike. This receptor was identified in a person aged 18-60 years who received the Ad26.COV2.S COVID-19 vaccine or a placebo. Material: peripheral blood, obtained in a trial of Ad26.COV2.S vaccine versus placebo.

In nucleotides, the CDR3 is TGTGCCAGCGTTCTCGGCACTGAAGCTTTCTTT. This translates into CASVLGTEAFF. The chain combines TRBV6-5 with TRBJ1-1; D not resolved. V lost 8 bases to trimming and J lost 4 bases, with 8 bases between them. This CDR3 is 11 amino acids long. Germline V gene lookup returns CDR1 MNHEY and CDR2 SVGAGI.